This entry lists 19 T cell receptor beta chains sequenced from one sample in a study of T cell responses to AZD1222 COVID-19 vaccine. The data were produced by immunoSEQ multiplex PCR, yet TCRdb's version contains in-frame clones alone and is incomplete. Of around 160,000 clones in the sample, 85% to 95% were seen once. The sample in question was peripheral blood, obtained on day 0 of MenACWY control vaccination. The origin of the receptors is an adult in good health.

The J gene is TRBJ1-3, the V gene TRBV28; TRBD1 is a possible D gene (6 bases). Germline V gene data show CDR1 as MDHEN and CDR2 as SYDVKM. CDR3 size: 15 residues. Trimming took off 5 bases at V and 0 bases at J, with 11 bases between the two ends. The CDR3 spells CASSHRARSGNTIYF. CDR3 DNA: TGTGCCAGCAGTCACAGGGCCCGCTCTGGAAACACCATATATTTT.

The CDR3 DNA sequence: TGTGCCTGGAGTGTTTTAGGGGGTAGCACAGATACGCAGTATTTT. The encoded protein is CAWSVLGGSTDTQYF. The V and J genes are TRBV30 and TRBJ2-3; D possibly corresponds to TRBD1 (6 bases). Germline V gene sequence: CDR1 GTSNPN, CDR2 SVGIG (reference sequence). The ends were cut back, 0 bases at V and 0 bases at J, with 10 bases in the middle. The CDR3 length is 15 residues.

The J gene is TRBJ2-7, the V gene TRBV28, with 11 positions matching TRBD2. The J segment lost 2 bases and the V segment lost 5 bases, leaving 5 bases of the junction unmatched. Germline CDR1 reads MDHEN; CDR2 reads SYDVKM. CDR3 size: 15 residues. The CDR3: CASSPGTSGTYEQYF. Here the CDR3 DNA reads TGTGCCAGCAGTCCCGGGACTAGCGGAACCTACGAGCAGTACTTC.

This clone was seen once. The V gene is TRBV6-1, the J gene TRBJ1-3; no clear D gene. Germline values: CDR1 MNHNS, CDR2 SASEGT. Trimming pared 0 bases from V and 0 bases from J, leaving 6 bases between. The CDR3 has 15 amino acids. The CDR3 sequence: CASSEASSSGNTIYF. CDR3 DNA: TGTGCCAGCAGTGAAGCTTCCAGCTCTGGAAACACCATATATTTT.

This chain joins TRBV2 and TRBJ2-5; 8 nucleotides agree with TRBD2. Germline CDR1 SNHLY, CDR2 FYNNEI. The CDR3 covers 15 residues. V trimming: 6 bases; J trimming: 5 bases; junction bases outside the gene matches: 11. As DNA, the CDR3 is TGTGCCAGCAGCCCCGGGGGGGCGGGGCTGGAGACCCAGTACTTC. It codes for CASSPGGAGLETQYF.

The chain couples TRBV15 to TRBJ1-3; 8 bases line up with TRBD1. V shed 4 bases and J 1 base; nucleotides not matched to a gene: 6. Germline CDR1 reads LNHNV; CDR2 reads YYDKDF (reference sequence). This CDR3 comprises 16 residues. This chain's CDR3 is CATSTGDRGSGNTIYF. Written as DNA, the CDR3 is TGTGCCACCAGCACAGGTGACAGGGGATCTGGAAACACCATATATTTT.

The chain carries TRBV5-5 and TRBJ2-7; no definite D call. Trimming took 5 bases from V and 2 from J, leaving 17 bases between them. CDR1 is SGHKS and CDR2 is YYEKEE in the germline V gene (reference sequence). The CDR3 spans 15 residues. CDR3 amino acids: CASSPYQTRPYEQYF. DNA for the CDR3: TGTGCCAGCAGTCCCTACCAAACTCGACCCTACGAGCAGTACTTC.

This chain connects TRBV15 to TRBJ1-2, with a possible D match to TRBD1 (6 bases). V was pared by 0 bases and J by 8 bases, with 13 bases between. The CDR3 covers 14 residues. CDR1 and CDR2 from the germline V gene are LNHNV and YYDKDF (reference sequence). The CDR3 is CATSREGAGFGYTF. The CDR3 DNA sequence: TGTGCCACCAGCAGAGAGGGGGCAGGCTTCGGCTACACCTTC.

The rearrangement links TRBV28 to TRBJ1-4; possible D gene TRBD1, 6 bases. Germline V gene lookup returns CDR1 MDHEN and CDR2 SYDVKM. Trimming removed 5 bases at V and 11 bases at J, with 18 bases between. This CDR3 has 14 residues. CDR3 in amino acids: CASSQDRGGRKLFF. The CDR3 DNA reads as TGTGCCAGCAGTCAGGACAGAGGGGGTCGGAAACTGTTTTTT. Full variable domain (rest looked up from reference TRBV28 and TRBJ1-4): DVKVTQSSRYLVKRTGEKVFLECVQDMDHENMFWYRQDPGLGLRLIYFSYDVKMKEKGDIPEGYSVSREKKERFSLILESASTNQTSMYLCASSQDRGGRKLFFGSGTQLSVL.

The J gene is TRBJ2-2, the V gene TRBV9; TRBD2 agrees at 9 bases. The germline gives CDR1 SGDLS, CDR2 YYNGEE. CDR3 length: 16 amino acids. V dropped 0 bases and J dropped 6; count of bases not matched to a gene: 6. The CDR3: CASSVGPSGKAGELFF. The CDR3 DNA reads TGTGCCAGCAGCGTAGGTCCTAGCGGGAAAGCCGGGGAGCTGTTTTTT.

V is TRBV2 and J is TRBJ1-5; D possibly corresponds to TRBD1 (5 bases). This CDR3 region has 13 residues. From germline, CDR1 is SNHLY and CDR2 FYNNEI. With 4 bases removed from V and 4 bases from J, the gap between germline ends came to 8 bases. CDR3 loop: CASSGQKNQPQHF. DNA of the CDR3: TGTGCCAGCAGTGGACAGAAAAATCAGCCCCAGCATTTT.

V gene TRBV5-6 combines with J gene TRBJ1-2; TRBD1 aligns across 12 bases. Germline-derived CDR1 and CDR2 are SGHDT and YYEEEE. The trim removed 4 bases at V and 7 bases at J, leaving 8 bases unmatched. The CDR3 covers 15 residues. The CDR3 is CASSTEGQGAGGYTF. DNA of the CDR3: TGTGCCAGCAGCACCGAGGGACAGGGGGCTGGTGGCTACACCTTC. Full variable domain (missing parts from reference TRBV5-6 and TRBJ1-2): DAGVTQSPTHLIKTRGQQVTLRCSPKSGHDTVSWYQQALGQGPQFIFQYYEEEERQRGNFPDRFSGHQFPNYSSELNVNALLLGDSALYLCASSTEGQGAGGYTFGSGTRLTVV.

The V gene is TRBV7-2, the J gene TRBJ2-2, with TRBD2 matching over 9 bases. CDR1 and CDR2 (germline): SGHTA, FQGNSA. The V gene end was trimmed by 1 base and the J gene end by 6 bases; junction bases not matched to a gene: 9. The CDR3 extends over 17 amino acids. CDR3 sequence (DNA): TGTGCCAGCAGCTTAGTTGGTCTGACTAGCGGCCCCGGGGAGCTGTTTTTT. Its protein product is CASSLVGLTSGPGELFF.

This clone was seen once. The chain recombines TRBV6-1 with TRBJ1-4, with D unclear. Germline V gives CDR1 MNHNS, CDR2 SASEGT. V shed 0 bases and J shed 8 bases, with 10 bases lying between them. The CDR3 totals 14 residues. In DNA form, the CDR3 reads TGTGCCAGCAGTGAAGCGCTTGGAGGGGAAAAACTGTTTTTT. Its protein product is CASSEALGGEKLFF.

The chain carries TRBV27 and TRBJ1-6; 8 bases align to TRBD1. Per germline, CDR1 MNHEY and CDR2 SMNVEV (reference sequence). The CDR3 has 17 residues. Trimming removed 4 bases from V and 4 bases from J; junction bases left unmatched: 9. The CDR3 here is CASSSDRAPPYNSPLHF. Here the CDR3 DNA reads TGTGCCAGCAGTTCGGACAGGGCTCCCCCTTATAATTCACCCCTCCACTTT.

This rearrangement joins TRBV19 to TRBJ2-7, with TRBD1 identical over 9 bases. CDR3 length equals 15 residues. Unmatched junction bases numbered 9, after V lost 7 bases and J lost 2 bases. Germline lookup yields CDR1 LNHDA and CDR2 SQIVND (reference sequence). The DNA for the CDR3 is TGTGCCAGTAAGAGCCGGGACAGGGTTACCTACGAGCAGTACTTC. It encodes CASKSRDRVTYEQYF.

The V gene is TRBV6-5, the J gene TRBJ2-7; D ambiguous. V was shortened by 2 bases and J by 3 bases, with 14 bases between the two germline ends. The length of the CDR3 is 15 residues. Germline loops: CDR1 MNHEY, CDR2 SVGAGI. The CDR3 here is CASSYRGGLSYEQYF. The CDR3 bases are TGTGCCAGCAGTTACCGCGGCGGATTGAGCTACGAGCAGTACTTC.

The chain combines TRBV15 with TRBJ2-7, with D uncertain. The V gene's germline CDR1 is LNHNV and CDR2 YYDKDF (reference sequence). V dropped 1 base and J dropped 4 bases, with 8 bases sitting between them. The CDR3 is 13 amino acids. CDR3 residues: CATSRAPTYEQYF. The CDR3 DNA reads as TGTGCCACCAGCAGAGCCCCGACTTACGAGCAGTACTTC.

This clone was seen a handful of times. The V gene is TRBV5-8, the J gene TRBJ1-5; maybe TRBD1 (6 bases). V was pared by 2 bases and J by 5 bases, with 17 bases between. The CDR3 is made up of 16 amino acids. CDR1 and CDR2 (germline): SGHTS, YDEGEE. Written as DNA, the CDR3 is TGTGCCAGCAGCTTTCTAGGGGGGGAGTGGCATCAGCCCCAGCATTTT. Its protein product is CASSFLGGEWHQPQHF.